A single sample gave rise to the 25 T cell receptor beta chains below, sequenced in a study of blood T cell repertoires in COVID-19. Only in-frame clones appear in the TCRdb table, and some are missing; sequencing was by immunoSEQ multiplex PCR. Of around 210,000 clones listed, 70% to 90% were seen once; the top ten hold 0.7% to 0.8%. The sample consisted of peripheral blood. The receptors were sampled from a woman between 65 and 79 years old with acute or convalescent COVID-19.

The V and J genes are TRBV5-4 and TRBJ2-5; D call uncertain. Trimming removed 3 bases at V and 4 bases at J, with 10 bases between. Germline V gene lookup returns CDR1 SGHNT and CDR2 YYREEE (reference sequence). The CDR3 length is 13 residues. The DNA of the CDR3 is TGTGCCAGCAGCTATCCCCCCGGAGAGACCCAGTACTTC. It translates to CASSYPPGETQYF.

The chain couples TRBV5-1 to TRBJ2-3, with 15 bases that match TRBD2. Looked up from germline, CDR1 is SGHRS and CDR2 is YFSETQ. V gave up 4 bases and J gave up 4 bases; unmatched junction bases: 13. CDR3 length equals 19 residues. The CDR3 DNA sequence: TGCGCCAGCAGCCCGATCGGGACTAGCGGGAGGCGGGCGGCAGATACGCAGTATTTT. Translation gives CASSPIGTSGRRAADTQYF.

The CDR3 reads CASSLAGLPYEQYF. CDR3 DNA sequence: TGTGCCAGCAGTCTGGCCGGACTGCCCTACGAGCAGTACTTC. This sequence joins TRBV28 and TRBJ2-7; weak D call: TRBD2 (5 bases). Germline lookup yields CDR1 MDHEN and CDR2 SYDVKM. The V end was cut by 5 bases, the J end by 2 bases, with 13 bases between. This CDR3 region has 14 residues. The entire variable domain, with the rest obtained from reference TRBV28 and TRBJ2-7, is as follows: DVKVTQSSRYLVKRTGEKVFLECVQDMDHENMFWYRQDPGLGLRLIYFSYDVKMKEKGDIPEGYSVSREKKERFSLILESASTNQTSMYLCASSLAGLPYEQYFGPGTRLTVT.

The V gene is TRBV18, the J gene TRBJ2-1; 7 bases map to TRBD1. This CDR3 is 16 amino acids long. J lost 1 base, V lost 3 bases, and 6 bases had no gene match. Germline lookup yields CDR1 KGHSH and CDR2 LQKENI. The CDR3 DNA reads TGTGCCAGCTCACCGACGACAGGGCGGTCCTACAATGAGCAGTTCTTC. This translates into CASSPTTGRSYNEQFF. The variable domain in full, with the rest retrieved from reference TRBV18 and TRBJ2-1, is NAGVMQNPRHLVRRRGQEARLRCSPMKGHSHVYWYRQLPEEGLKFMVYLQKENIIDESGMPKERFSAEFPKEGPSILRIQQVVRGDSAAYFCASSPTTGRSYNEQFFGPGTRLTVL.

In nucleotides, the CDR3 is TGTGCCAGCAGAAGCAGTGGGAGCTCCTATAATTCACCCCTCCACTTT. Amino acid sequence: CASRSSGSSYNSPLHF. The rearrangement links TRBV27 to TRBJ1-6; D unresolved. CDR3 length: 16 residues. V was shortened by 6 bases and J by 0 bases, with 12 bases between the two germline ends. CDR1 and CDR2 from the germline V gene are MNHEY and SMNVEV (reference sequence).

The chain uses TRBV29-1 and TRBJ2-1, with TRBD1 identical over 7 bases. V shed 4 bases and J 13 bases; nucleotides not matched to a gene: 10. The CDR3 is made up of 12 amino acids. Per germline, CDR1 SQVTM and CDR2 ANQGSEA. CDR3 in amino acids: CSVGRSGDSQFF. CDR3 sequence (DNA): TGCAGCGTTGGACGTAGTGGGGACAGTCAGTTCTTC.

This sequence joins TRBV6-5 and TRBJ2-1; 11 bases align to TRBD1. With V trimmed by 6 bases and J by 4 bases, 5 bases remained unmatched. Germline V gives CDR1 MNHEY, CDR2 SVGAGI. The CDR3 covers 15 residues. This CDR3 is CASSSGQGAYNEQFF. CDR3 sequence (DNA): TGTGCCAGCAGCTCCGGACAGGGGGCGTACAATGAGCAGTTCTTC.

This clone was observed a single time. The CDR3, as DNA: TGTGCCAGCAGCTTGGAGCGGGGAAGCTCCTACGAGCAGTACTTC. Translation gives CASSLERGSSYEQYF. The J gene is TRBJ2-7, the V gene TRBV5-4, with 7 bases lining up with TRBD2. The germline V gene encodes CDR1 SGHNT and CDR2 YYREEE (reference sequence). This CDR3 is 15 amino acids long. Trimming at V came to 0 bases and at J to 0 bases, leaving 3 bases not matched to a gene. The full variable domain, its missing parts supplied by reference TRBV5-4 and TRBJ2-7, is ETGVTQSPTHLIKTRGQQVTLRCSSQSGHNTVSWYQQALGQGPQFIFQYYREEENGRGNFPPRFSGLQFPNYSSELNVNALELDDSALYLCASSLERGSSYEQYFGPGTRLTVT.

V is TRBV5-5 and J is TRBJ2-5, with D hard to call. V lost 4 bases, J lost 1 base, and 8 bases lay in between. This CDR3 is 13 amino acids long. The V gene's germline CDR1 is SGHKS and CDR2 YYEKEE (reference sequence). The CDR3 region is CASSPTFQETQYF. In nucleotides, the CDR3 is TGTGCCAGCAGCCCGACTTTCCAAGAGACCCAGTACTTC.

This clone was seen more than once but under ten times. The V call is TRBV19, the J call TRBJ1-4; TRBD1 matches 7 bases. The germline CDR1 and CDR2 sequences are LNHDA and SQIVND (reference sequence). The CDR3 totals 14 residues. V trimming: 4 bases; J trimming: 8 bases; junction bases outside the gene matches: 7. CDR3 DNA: TGTGCCAGTAGTACAACAGGGGTTGGCGAAAAACTGTTTTTT. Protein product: CASSTTGVGEKLFF.

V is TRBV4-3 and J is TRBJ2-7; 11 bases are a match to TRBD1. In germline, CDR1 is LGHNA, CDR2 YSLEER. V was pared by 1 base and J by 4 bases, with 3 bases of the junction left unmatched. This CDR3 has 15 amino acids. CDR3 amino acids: CASSQGDRGGYEQYF. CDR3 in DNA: TGCGCCAGCAGCCAAGGGGACAGGGGGGGGTACGAGCAGTACTTC.

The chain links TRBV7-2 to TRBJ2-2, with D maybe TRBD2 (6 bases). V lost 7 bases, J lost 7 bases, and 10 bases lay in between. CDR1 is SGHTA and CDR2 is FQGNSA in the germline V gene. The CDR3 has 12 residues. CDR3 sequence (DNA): TGTGCCAGCACCGCGGGATTCGGGGAGCTGTTTTTT. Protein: CASTAGFGELFF.

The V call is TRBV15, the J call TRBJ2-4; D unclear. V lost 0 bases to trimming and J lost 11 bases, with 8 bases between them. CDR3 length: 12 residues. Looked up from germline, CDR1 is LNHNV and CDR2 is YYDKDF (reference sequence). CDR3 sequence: CATSRDSPFQYF. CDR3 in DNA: TGTGCCACCAGCAGAGACAGTCCATTTCAGTACTTC.

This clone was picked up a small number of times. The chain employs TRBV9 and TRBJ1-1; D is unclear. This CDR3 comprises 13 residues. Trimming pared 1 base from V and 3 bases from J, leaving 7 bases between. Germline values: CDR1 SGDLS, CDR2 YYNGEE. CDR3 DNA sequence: TGTGCCAGCAGCGTATACGGGGACACTGAAGCTTTCTTT. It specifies CASSVYGDTEAFF.

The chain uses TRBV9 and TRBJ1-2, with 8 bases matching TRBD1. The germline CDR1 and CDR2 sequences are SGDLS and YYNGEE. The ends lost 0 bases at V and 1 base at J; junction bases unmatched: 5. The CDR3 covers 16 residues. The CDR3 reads CASSVASGQGNYGYTF. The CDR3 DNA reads TGTGCCAGCAGCGTAGCCTCAGGACAGGGTAACTATGGCTACACCTTC.

The CDR3 DNA reads TGTGCCAGCAAACTCGACACAGGGAATCAGCCCCAGCATTTT. It codes for CASKLDTGNQPQHF. The chain uses TRBV6-5 and TRBJ1-5; D may be TRBD1 (6 bases). CDR3 length: 14 residues. Germline V CDR1 and CDR2: MNHEY, SVGAGI. V lost 7 bases and J 4 bases, leaving 14 bases between the germline ends.

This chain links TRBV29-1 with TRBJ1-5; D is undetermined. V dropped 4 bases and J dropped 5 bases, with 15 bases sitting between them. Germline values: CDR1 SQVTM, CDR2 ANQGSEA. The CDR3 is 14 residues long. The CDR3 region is CSVGSREKDQPQHF. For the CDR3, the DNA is TGCAGCGTTGGATCGAGGGAAAAGGATCAGCCCCAGCATTTT.

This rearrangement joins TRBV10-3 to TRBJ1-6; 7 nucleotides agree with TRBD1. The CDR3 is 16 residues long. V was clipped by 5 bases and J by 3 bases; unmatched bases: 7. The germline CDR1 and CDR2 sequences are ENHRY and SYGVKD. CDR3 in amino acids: CAISPTGAGYNSPLHF. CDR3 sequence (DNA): TGTGCCATCAGTCCAACAGGGGCAGGCTATAATTCACCCCTCCACTTT.

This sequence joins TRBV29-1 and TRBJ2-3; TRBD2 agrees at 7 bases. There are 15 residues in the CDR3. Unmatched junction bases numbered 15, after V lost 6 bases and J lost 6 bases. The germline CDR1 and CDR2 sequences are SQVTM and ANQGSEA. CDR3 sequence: CSVTHLGGGWDTQYF. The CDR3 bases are TGCAGCGTAACCCACCTGGGGGGGGGTTGGGATACGCAGTATTTT.

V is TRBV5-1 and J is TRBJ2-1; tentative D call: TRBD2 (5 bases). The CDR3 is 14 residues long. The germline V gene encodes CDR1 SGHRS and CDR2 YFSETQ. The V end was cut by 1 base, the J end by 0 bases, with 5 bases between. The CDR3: CASSLTSSYNEQFF. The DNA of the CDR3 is TGCGCCAGCAGCTTGACTAGCTCCTACAATGAGCAGTTCTTC.

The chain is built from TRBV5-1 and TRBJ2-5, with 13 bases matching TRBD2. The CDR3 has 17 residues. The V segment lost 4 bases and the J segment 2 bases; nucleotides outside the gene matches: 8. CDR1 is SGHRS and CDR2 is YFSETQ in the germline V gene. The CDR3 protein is CASSVHGLAGVQETQYF. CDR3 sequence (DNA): TGCGCCAGCAGCGTACATGGACTAGCGGGGGTTCAAGAGACCCAGTACTTC.

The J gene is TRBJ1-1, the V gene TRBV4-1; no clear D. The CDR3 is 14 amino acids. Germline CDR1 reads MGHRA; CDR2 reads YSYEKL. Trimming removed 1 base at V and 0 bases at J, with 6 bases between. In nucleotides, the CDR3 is TGCGCCAGCAGCCAAGTACAGTTGAACACTGAAGCTTTCTTT. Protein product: CASSQVQLNTEAFF.

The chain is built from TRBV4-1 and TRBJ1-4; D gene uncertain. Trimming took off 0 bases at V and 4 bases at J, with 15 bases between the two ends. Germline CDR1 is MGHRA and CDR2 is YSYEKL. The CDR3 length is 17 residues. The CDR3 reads CASSQDRGRTNNEKLFF. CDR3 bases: TGCGCCAGCAGCCAAGATCGAGGCAGGACTAATAATGAAAAACTGTTTTTT.

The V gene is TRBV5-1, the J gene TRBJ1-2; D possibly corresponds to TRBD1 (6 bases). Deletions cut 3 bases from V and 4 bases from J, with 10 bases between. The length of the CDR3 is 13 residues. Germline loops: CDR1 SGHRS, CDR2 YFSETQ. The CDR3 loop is CASSYGQSYGYTF. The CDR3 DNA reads TGCGCCAGCAGCTACGGACAGAGCTATGGCTACACCTTC.

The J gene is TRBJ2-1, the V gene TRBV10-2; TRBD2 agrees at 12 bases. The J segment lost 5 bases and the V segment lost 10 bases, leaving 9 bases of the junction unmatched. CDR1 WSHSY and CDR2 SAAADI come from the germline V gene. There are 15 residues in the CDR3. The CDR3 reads CATLSLAGGHNEQFF. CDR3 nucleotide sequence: TGCGCCACCCTGTCACTAGCGGGGGGCCACAATGAGCAGTTCTTC.